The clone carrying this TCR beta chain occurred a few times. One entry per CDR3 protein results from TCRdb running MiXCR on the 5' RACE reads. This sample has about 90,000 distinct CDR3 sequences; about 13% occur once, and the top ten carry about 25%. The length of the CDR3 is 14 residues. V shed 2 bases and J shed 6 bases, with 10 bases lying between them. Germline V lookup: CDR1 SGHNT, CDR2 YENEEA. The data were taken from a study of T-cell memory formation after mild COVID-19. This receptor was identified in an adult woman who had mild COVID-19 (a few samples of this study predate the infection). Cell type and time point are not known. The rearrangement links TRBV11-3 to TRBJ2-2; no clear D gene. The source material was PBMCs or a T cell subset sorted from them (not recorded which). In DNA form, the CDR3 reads TGTGCCAGCAGCTTATACGCCAGTGCCGGGGAGCTGTTTTTT. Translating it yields CASSLYASAGELFF.